Below, 5 T cell receptor beta chains from the same sample are listed, as sequenced in a study of blood T cells in healthy people across ages. Next came a second PCR, run for about 7 to 11 cycles, which used a sample-barcoded 5' primer along with a J-beta primer mix. TCRdb reanalysed the 5' RACE reads using MiXCR and keeps one entry per CDR3 protein. The table records approximately 800,000 distinct CDR3 sequences, more than 35% of them present only once. The sample taken for sequencing was blood. Receptors originate from an older man in good health.

The chain is built from TRBV7-2 and TRBJ1-6; tentative D call: TRBD1 (5 bases). Germline CDR1 SGHTA, CDR2 FQGNSA. The CDR3 is made up of 16 amino acids. Trimming took 0 bases from V and 7 from J, leaving 13 bases between them. The CDR3 nucleotides are TGTGCCAGCAGCTTAGCCGGAGCAGGGTCCAATTCACCCCTCCACTTT. It yields the protein CASSLAGAGSNSPLHF. Full variable domain (remainder filled in from reference TRBV7-2 and TRBJ1-6): GAGVSQSPSNKVTEKGKDVELRCDPISGHTALYWYRQSLGQGLEFLIYFQGNSAPDKSGLPSDRFSAERTGGSVSTLTIQRTQQEDSAVYLCASSLAGAGSNSPLHFGNGTRLTVT.

The table lists this clonotype with a few counts. This chain uses TRBV2 with TRBJ2-5; D is perhaps TRBD2 (6 bases). Looked up from germline, CDR1 is SNHLY and CDR2 is FYNNEI. Trimming took off 7 bases at V and 0 bases at J, with 15 bases between the two ends. The CDR3 spans 15 residues. CDR3 region: CASKKGTGYQETQYF. DNA for the CDR3: TGTGCCAGCAAGAAGGGGACTGGGTACCAAGAGACCCAGTACTTC.

This chain joins TRBV28 and TRBJ1-4, with a tentative D call TRBD1 (5 bases). V lost 10 bases and J 3 bases, leaving 18 bases between the germline ends. The CDR3 is made up of 15 amino acids. Germline lookup yields CDR1 MDHEN and CDR2 SYDVKM. CDR3 in DNA: TGTGCCACCTTAAGTCGAGCCAGGGCTAATGAAAAACTGTTTTTT. As protein: CATLSRARANEKLFF.

This clonotype was observed many times. This chain uses TRBV3-1 with TRBJ2-3, with D perhaps assigned TRBD1 or TRBD2 (5 bases each). Trimming took 2 bases from V and 5 from J, leaving 8 bases between them. This CDR3 has 13 amino acids. Per the germline V gene, CDR1 is LGHDT and CDR2 is YNNKEL (reference sequence). The CDR3 reads CASSQFGGDTQYF. In DNA form, the CDR3 reads TGTGCCAGCAGCCAATTTGGGGGAGATACGCAGTATTTT.

The chain carries TRBV5-1 and TRBJ2-5; D remains ambiguous. The length of the CDR3 is 16 residues. The germline V gene encodes CDR1 SGHRS and CDR2 YFSETQ. V was pared by 0 bases and J by 1 base, with 13 bases between. CDR3 DNA sequence: TGCGCCAGCAGCTTGGCCGGAGTGGGTTCCCAAGAGACCCAGTACTTC. Translated: CASSLAGVGSQETQYF.